The following is a TCR beta chain sequence with its context. Its specificity is unknown. By 5'RACE template switching, TCR cDNA was produced, with a universal primer site and UMIs added in the process. A single record per CDR3 protein comes from TCRdb applying MiXCR to the 5' RACE reads. The data hold 120,000 or so distinct CDR3 sequences, with roughly 15% observed a single time. This sample stems from a study of T cells after yellow fever vaccination. Study background: Libraries from low-cell-number fractions were prepared with the SMART-Seq v4 Ultra Low Input RNA kit. Study outcomes and limitations: Boosting was followed by the reappearance of most primary-vaccination clones (approximately 95% CD4, around 90% CD8). Contaminating bulk clonotypes could be abundant in FACS-sorted repertoires.

The germline V and J ends were trimmed by 3 bases and 4 bases, with 4 bases remaining between them. This CDR3 region has 12 residues. In germline, CDR1 is MNHEY, CDR2 SMNVEV (reference sequence). Sequenced material: CD8+ T cells sorted from PBMCs, taken 5 days after the yellow fever booster vaccination. The chain combines TRBV27 with TRBJ1-5; D unclear. This sequence originates from a man aged 18-30 years who received the YFV17D yellow fever vaccine. The CDR3 loop is CASSFQNQPQHF. Written as DNA, the CDR3 is TGTGCCAGCAGTTTTCAGAATCAGCCCCAGCATTTT.